The 8 T cell receptor beta chains reported below all come from one sample, sequenced in a study of identical twins. TCRdb itself ran the 5' RACE reads through MiXCR, one entry per CDR3 protein. The data hold some 1,700,000 distinct CDR3 sequences, with 25% to 35% observed a single time. Sequencing was performed on cord blood. The receptors were gathered from a newborn girl in good health.

The V gene is TRBV28, the J gene TRBJ2-3; the D is unclear. V was pared by 3 bases and J by 4 bases, with 14 bases between. Per germline, CDR1 MDHEN and CDR2 SYDVKM. The CDR3 consists of 15 residues. CDR3 protein: CASSFAMRSPDTQYF. The CDR3 nucleotides read TGTGCCAGCAGTTTCGCCATGAGGTCCCCAGATACGCAGTATTTT.

Only a few counts were recorded for this clonotype. The chain carries TRBV6-1 and TRBJ2-3, with D perhaps matching TRBD1 (5 bases). The CDR3 length is 14 residues. CDR1 MNHNS and CDR2 SASEGT come from the germline V gene. Trimming shortened V by 6 bases and J by 1 base, and 11 bases separated the two germline ends. The CDR3 reads CASRKEQGTDTQYF. In DNA form, the CDR3 reads TGTGCCAGCAGGAAGGAACAGGGCACAGATACGCAGTATTTT.

This chain links TRBV7-9 with TRBJ1-2, with a weak D call TRBD1 (5 bases). Germline V gene data show CDR1 as SEHNR and CDR2 as FQNEAQ (reference sequence). Trimming left V 3 bases short and J 0 bases short, with 14 bases between. The CDR3 extends over 16 amino acids. CDR3 sequence: CASSFVEGPPNYGYTF. The CDR3 region has the DNA TGTGCCAGCAGCTTTGTTGAGGGACCCCCTAACTATGGCTACACCTTC.

The chain joins TRBV4-1 to TRBJ1-2; 7 bases are shared with TRBD1. This CDR3 is 15 amino acids long. Germline V gives CDR1 MGHRA, CDR2 YSYEKL. V shed 4 bases and J 5 bases; nucleotides not matched to a gene: 10. The CDR3 here is CASSPTRTGHYGYTF. The CDR3 DNA is TGCGCCAGCAGCCCGACCCGGACAGGCCATTATGGCTACACCTTC.

The chain links TRBV2 to TRBJ1-5, with D hard to call. From germline, CDR1 is SNHLY and CDR2 FYNNEI. The V gene lost 0 bases and the J gene lost 4 bases, with 10 bases spanning the gap. The CDR3 consists of 15 residues. The CDR3 reads CASSEALRINQPQHF. In DNA form, the CDR3 reads TGTGCCAGCAGTGAAGCGCTTAGGATAAATCAGCCCCAGCATTTT.

This clonotype was picked up a small number of times. The chain carries TRBV5-1 and TRBJ2-7; no definite D call. This CDR3 comprises 13 residues. Germline loops: CDR1 SGHRS, CDR2 YFSETQ. V lost 4 bases and J lost 5, with 13 bases in between. The CDR3 protein is CASSHTEYNEQYF. CDR3 nucleotide sequence: TGCGCCAGCAGCCACACGGAGTACAACGAGCAGTACTTC.

V is TRBV5-1 and J is TRBJ2-1; 7 bases are a match to TRBD2. V gave up 1 base and J gave up 10 bases; unmatched junction bases: 14. This CDR3 has 16 amino acids. Germline V gene lookup returns CDR1 SGHRS and CDR2 YFSETQ. DNA of the CDR3: TGCGCCAGCAGCTTGAGTTTGGGAGGGCCAGGTTGGGAGCAGTTCTTC. Translation gives CASSLSLGGPGWEQFF.

On this clonotype itself: This is likely an artifact of a read error, given a far larger clone one base away. The chain combines TRBV25-1 with TRBJ1-2, with 7 bases lining up with TRBD1. The CDR3 contains 12 residues. Germline values: CDR1 MGHDK, CDR2 SYGVNS. The CDR3 DNA sequence: TGTGCCGGCAGCGCACAGGGGTATGGCTACACCTTC. This sequence encodes CAGSAQGYGYTF.